The subject of this entry is one TCR beta chain. This clone has just a few counts. No antigen is known for it. No per-base quality is available; no much larger clone lies one base away. The library was generated by the immunoSEQ multiplex PCR assay. The authors' analysis ran thus. To diagnose cytomegalovirus status from the catalog of TCR beta chain sequences, a statistical classification framework was built. TCRdb carries this immuneACCESS record with in-frame sequences only. Its versions omit some clonotypes, under half of them owing to an unresolved V gene in the studies checked, with the rest unexplained. The V and J calls and clone size come from that table; D and trimming were worked out from the DNA. This sample has about 140,000 clones in its table, and around 85% of those were observed once. Roughly 3% of the sample belongs to the ten largest clones. The data were obtained in a study of cytomegalovirus exposure and HLA in healthy donors (dated by TCRdb to between 2016 and 2019). With regard to the full study: A later analysis indicated that the 100 to 150 validation repertoires were generated on the platform also employed for the 670 or so repertoires of the first cohort. The study combined high-throughput TCR immunosequencing, statistical association of individual TCRs with disease status, and machine learning to predict cytomegalovirus infection status. Along with the approximately 700-subject first cohort, a separate validation cohort of more than 90 different subjects was used. The study aimed to test whether cataloging public T cell receptors could reveal signatures of past pathogen exposure.

The donors belonged to the validation cohort of roughly 120 subjects, which was separate from the approximately 660-subject first cohort. Overall study outcomes, separate from this receptor: A few of the identified cytomegalovirus-associated TCR beta chains were confirmed in vitro to be specific for cytomegalovirus antigens. A later analysis found that TCRs clustered in the first cohort also tended to co-occur in the 120 validation repertoires, with approximately 93% of cluster scores above 0. The classifier was reported to diagnose cytomegalovirus status with high specificity and sensitivity in both the original cohort and the validation cohort. The authors suggested that the approach could potentially be extended to other disease states and immunological phenotypes. While some public TCRs were present in many individuals, most TCR sequences turned up only very rarely across donors. A later analysis had no HLA typing for the validation cohort, so co-occurrence there was scored across all 110 or so repertoires. The study listed 150 to 200 TCR beta chains as associated with cytomegalovirus.

The clonotype comes from a man in his late teens or twenties in good health and CMV-seronegative. What was sequenced was PBMCs.

The encoded CDR3 is CASGDSNLYNSPLHF. Read as DNA, the sequence is TGTGCCAGCGGAGACAGCAACCTTTATAATTCACCCCTCCACTTT. The rearranged segments are TRBV2 and TRBJ1-6; the best D guess is TRBD1, with 5 bases matching. The CDR3 holds 15 amino acids from the cysteine to the phenylalanine. The read is trimmed to its CDR3 DNA, 45 bases read in frame from base 1. CDR1 and CDR2 (SNHLY, FYNNEI) derive from the germline V gene. V lost 8 bases and J lost 4 bases; the stretch between them is 15 bases long.